This paragraph covers one T cell receptor beta chain sequence. The clone's antigen remains unknown. Per-base quality was not reported, and no clone a single base away is much larger than it. This sample stems from a study of blood T cell repertoires in COVID-19 (dated by TCRdb to 2020 to 2021). Turning to the overall study: The collaborator samples originated in the United States, Italy and Spain and spanned the acute and convalescent phases of COVID-19. The prospective study material was composed of cDNA or gDNA derived from T cells, B-cell-depleted T cells, or PBMCs. Deeply sampled blood TCRbeta repertoires from subjects exposed to, actively infected with, or recovered from COVID-19 were included in the dataset. A freely available public database, intended as a resource for researchers studying the immune response to SARS-CoV-2, is where the repertoires were released. The samples were drawn from the first 160 participants of the ongoing ImmuneRACE study and from 1,254 subjects provided by 6 global collaborators. Sample metadata almost always included a de-identified subject ID, COVID-19 status, age in years and sex. HLA class I and class II types, where available, came from metadata supplied by the sample provider rather than from assay-based typing. Findings and caveats that apply to the study as a whole: The quantity of clinical and demographic metadata differed by source and by participant and was supplied without curation.

TCRbeta CDR3 regions were amplified from genomic DNA by means of the immunoSEQ Assay, a bias-controlled multiplex PCR. The authors' pipeline ran thus. The number of nucleated cells in each sample was estimated from the amplification of reference gene primers within the assay. To quantify the absolute abundance of each unique TCRbeta CDR3 rearrangement, sequence reads were collapsed and filtered. For each sample, productive Simpson clonality was calculated as the square root of Simpson's diversity index over productive rearrangements. The clones in this table, taken by TCRdb from immuneACCESS, are in-frame only. Not every clone is retained; where verified, under half of the shortfall comes from an unresolved V gene, and the cause of the rest is unknown. V, J and clone size were drawn from that table, and D and trimming were deduced from the DNA. Here the sample has around 310,000 clones; about 90% occur a single time. Around 0.97% of the sample goes to the ten largest clones.

One collaborating source in Seattle enrolled patients during active infection and followed them longitudinally through the course of disease. Whole blood was collected in K2EDTA tubes by collaborating institutions according to the institutions' own protocols. For TCRbeta analysis, collaborators shipped samples as frozen whole blood, isolated PBMCs, or DNA extracted from either of those sample types. Material for sequencing was peripheral blood. This sequence originates from a woman aged 40 to 50 with COVID-19, enrolled during active disease.

The CDR3 protein sequence reads: CASSRGGRHEQYF. The nucleotides are TGTGCCAGCAGCCGAGGGGGTCGCCACGAGCAGTACTTC. The sequence joins TRBV7-9 to TRBJ2-7, with TRBD1 tentatively as D gene (6 bases match). The CDR3 measures 13 amino acids from cysteine to phenylalanine. Only the CDR3 part of the read is kept: 39 bases, read in frame from the first base. The germline V gene (reference sequence) sets CDR1 to SEHNR and CDR2 to FQNEAQ. Trimming costs V 5 bases and J 5 bases, and their ends lie 13 bases apart.